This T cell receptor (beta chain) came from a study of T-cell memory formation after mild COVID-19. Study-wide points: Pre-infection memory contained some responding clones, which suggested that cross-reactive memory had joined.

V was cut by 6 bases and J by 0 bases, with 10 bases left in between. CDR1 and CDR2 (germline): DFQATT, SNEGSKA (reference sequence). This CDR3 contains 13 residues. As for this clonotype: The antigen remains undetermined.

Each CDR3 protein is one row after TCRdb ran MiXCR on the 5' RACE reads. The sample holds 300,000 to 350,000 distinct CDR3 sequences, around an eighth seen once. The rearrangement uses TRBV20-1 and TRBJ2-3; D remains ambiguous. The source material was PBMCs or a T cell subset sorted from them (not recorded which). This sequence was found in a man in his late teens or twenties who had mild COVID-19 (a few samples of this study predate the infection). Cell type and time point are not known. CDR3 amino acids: CSASLSSTDTQYF. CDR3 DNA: TGCAGTGCCAGCCTCTCGAGCACAGATACGCAGTATTTT.